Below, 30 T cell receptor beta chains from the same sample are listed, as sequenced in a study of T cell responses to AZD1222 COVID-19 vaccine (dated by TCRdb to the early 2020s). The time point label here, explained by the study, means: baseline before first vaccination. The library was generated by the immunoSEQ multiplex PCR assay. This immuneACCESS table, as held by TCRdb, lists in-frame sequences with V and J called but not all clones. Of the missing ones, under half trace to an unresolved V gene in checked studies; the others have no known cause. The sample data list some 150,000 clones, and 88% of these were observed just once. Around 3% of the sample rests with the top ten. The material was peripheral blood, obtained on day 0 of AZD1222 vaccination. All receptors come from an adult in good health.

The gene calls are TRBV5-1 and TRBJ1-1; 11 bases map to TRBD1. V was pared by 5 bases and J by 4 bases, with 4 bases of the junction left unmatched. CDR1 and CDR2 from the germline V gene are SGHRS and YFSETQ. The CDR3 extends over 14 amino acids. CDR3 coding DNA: TGCGCCAGCAGAAGGGGACAGGGGGGCACTGAAGCTTTCTTT. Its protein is CASRRGQGGTEAFF. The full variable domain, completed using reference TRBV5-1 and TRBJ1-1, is KAGVTQTPRYLIKTRGQQVTLSCSPISGHRSVSWYQQTPGQGLQFLFEYFSETQRNKGNFPGRFSGRQFSNSRSEMNVSTLELGDSALYLCASRRGQGGTEAFFGQGTRLTVV.

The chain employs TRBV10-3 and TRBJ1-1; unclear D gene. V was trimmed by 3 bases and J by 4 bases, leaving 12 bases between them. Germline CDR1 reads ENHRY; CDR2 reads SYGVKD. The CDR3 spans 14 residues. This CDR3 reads CAISDPQVGTEAFF. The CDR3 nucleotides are TGTGCCATCAGTGACCCCCAGGTTGGCACTGAAGCTTTCTTT.

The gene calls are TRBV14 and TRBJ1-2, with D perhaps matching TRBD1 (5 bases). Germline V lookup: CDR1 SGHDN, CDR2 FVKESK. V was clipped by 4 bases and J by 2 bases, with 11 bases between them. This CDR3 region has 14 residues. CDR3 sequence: CASSRTQGNYGYTF. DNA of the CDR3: TGTGCCAGCAGCCGGACTCAGGGAAACTATGGCTACACCTTC.

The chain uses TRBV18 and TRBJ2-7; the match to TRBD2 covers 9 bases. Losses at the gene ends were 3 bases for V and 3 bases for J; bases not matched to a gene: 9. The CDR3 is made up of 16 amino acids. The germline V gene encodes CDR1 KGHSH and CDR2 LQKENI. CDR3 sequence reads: CASSPTLGLALYEQYF. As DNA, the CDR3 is TGTGCCAGCTCACCGACCTTGGGACTAGCCCTCTACGAGCAGTACTTC.

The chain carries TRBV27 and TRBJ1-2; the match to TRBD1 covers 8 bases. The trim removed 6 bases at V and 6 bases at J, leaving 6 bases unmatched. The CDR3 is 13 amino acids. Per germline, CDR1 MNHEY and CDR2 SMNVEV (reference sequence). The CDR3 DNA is TGTGCCAGCAGGCCTGACAGGGGCCATGGCTACACCTTC. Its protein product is CASRPDRGHGYTF.

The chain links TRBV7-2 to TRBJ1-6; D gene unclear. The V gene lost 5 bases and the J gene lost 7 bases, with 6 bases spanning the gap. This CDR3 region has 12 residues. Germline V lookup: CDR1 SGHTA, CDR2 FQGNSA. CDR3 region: CASSPGNSPLHF. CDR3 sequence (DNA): TGTGCCAGCAGCCCCGGGAATTCACCCCTCCACTTT.

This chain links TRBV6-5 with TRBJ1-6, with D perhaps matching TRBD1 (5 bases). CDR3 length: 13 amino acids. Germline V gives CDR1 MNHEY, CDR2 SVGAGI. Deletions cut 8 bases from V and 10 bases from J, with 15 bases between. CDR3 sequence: CASRGGVWSPLHF. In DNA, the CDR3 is TGTGCCAGCCGGGGAGGGGTATGGTCACCCCTCCACTTT.

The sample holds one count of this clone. The CDR3 loop reads CASSEDVQPQHF. The CDR3 DNA reads as TGTGCCAGCAGTGAAGACGTCCAGCCCCAGCATTTT. The chain employs TRBV12-3 or TRBV12-4 and TRBJ1-5; D gene uncertain. Trimming left V 5 bases short and J 7 bases short, with 9 bases between. The CDR3 has 12 amino acids.

The CDR3 region has the DNA TGTGCCAGCAGCTTAGCGGCGGGACTACCTTCCTACGAGCAGTACTTC. This codes for CASSLAAGLPSYEQYF. The rearrangement links TRBV7-2 to TRBJ2-7, with 7 bases that match TRBD2. The ends lost 0 bases at V and 1 base at J; junction bases unmatched: 6. Germline V gene data show CDR1 as SGHTA and CDR2 as FQGNSA. CDR3 size: 16 residues.

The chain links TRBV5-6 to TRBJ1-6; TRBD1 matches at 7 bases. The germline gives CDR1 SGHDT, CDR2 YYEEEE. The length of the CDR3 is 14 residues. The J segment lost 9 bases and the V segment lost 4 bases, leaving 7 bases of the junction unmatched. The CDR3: CASSRGGAGSPLHF. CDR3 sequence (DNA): TGTGCCAGCAGCCGAGGGGGCGCGGGTTCACCCCTCCACTTT.

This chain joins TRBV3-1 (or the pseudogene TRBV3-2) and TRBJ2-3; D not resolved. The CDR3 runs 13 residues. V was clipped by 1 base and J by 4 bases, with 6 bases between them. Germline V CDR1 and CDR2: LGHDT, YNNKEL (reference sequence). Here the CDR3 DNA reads TGTGCCAGCAGCCAAGTTGGGGCAGATACGCAGTATTTT. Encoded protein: CASSQVGADTQYF.

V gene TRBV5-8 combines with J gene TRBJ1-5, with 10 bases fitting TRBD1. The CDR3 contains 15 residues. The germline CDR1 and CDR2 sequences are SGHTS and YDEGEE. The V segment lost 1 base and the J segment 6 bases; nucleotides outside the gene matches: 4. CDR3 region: CASSLPGTGVQPQHF. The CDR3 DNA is TGTGCCAGCAGCTTGCCCGGGACAGGGGTTCAGCCCCAGCATTTT.

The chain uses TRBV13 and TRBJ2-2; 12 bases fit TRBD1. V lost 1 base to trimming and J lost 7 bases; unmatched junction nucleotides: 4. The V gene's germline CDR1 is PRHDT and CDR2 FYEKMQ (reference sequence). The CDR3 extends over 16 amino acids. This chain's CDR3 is CASSLEGQGAGGELFF. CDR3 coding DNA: TGTGCCAGCAGCTTAGAGGGACAGGGGGCCGGCGGGGAGCTGTTTTTT. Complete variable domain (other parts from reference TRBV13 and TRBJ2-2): AAGVIQSPRHLIKEKRETATLKCYPIPRHDTVYWYQQGPGQDPQFLISFYEKMQSDKGSIPDRFSAQQFSDYHSELNMSSLELGDSALYFCASSLEGQGAGGELFFGEGSRLTVL.

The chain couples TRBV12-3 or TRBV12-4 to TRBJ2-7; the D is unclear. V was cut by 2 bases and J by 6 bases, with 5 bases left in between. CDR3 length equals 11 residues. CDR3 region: CASSLNSEQYF. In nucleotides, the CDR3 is TGTGCCAGCAGTTTAAATTCCGAGCAGTACTTC.

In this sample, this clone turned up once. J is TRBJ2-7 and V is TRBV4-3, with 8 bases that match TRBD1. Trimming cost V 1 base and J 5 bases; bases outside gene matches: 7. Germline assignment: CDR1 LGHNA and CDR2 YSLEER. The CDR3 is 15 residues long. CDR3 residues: CASSQGTGGYHEQYF. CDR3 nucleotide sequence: TGCGCCAGCAGCCAAGGAACAGGGGGTTACCACGAGCAGTACTTC.

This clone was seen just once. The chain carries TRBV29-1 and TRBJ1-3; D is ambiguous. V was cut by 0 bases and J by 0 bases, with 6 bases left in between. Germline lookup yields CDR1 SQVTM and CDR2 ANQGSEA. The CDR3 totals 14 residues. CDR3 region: CSVEDVFSGNTIYF. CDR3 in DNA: TGCAGCGTTGAAGATGTCTTCTCTGGAAACACCATATATTTT.

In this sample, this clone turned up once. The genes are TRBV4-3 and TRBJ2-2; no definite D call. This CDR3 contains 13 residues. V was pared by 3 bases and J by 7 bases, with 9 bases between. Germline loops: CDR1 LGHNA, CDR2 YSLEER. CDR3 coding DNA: TGCGCCAGCAGCCAGGGGTTGGGCGGGGAGCTGTTTTTT. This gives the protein CASSQGLGGELFF.

The CDR3 sequence: CASRTATYSYEQYF. For the CDR3, the DNA is TGTGCCAGCAGAACAGCGACCTACTCCTACGAGCAGTACTTC. The chain recombines TRBV6-6 with TRBJ2-7; no clear D. The CDR3 sequence is 14 residues long. The germline V gene encodes CDR1 MNHNY and CDR2 SVGAGI (reference sequence). V was trimmed by 6 bases and J by 0 bases, leaving 12 bases between them.

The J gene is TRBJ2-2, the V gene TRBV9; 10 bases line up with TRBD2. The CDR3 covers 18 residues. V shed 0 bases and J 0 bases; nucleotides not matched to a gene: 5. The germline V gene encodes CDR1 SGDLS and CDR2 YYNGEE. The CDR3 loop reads CASSVGVTSGANTGELFF. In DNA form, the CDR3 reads TGTGCCAGCAGCGTAGGGGTAACTAGCGGGGCGAACACCGGGGAGCTGTTTTTT.

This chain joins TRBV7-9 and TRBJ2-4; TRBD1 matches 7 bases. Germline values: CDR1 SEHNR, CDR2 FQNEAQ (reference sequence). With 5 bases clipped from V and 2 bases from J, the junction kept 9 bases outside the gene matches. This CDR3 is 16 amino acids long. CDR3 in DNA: TGTGCCAGCAGCCGGACAGGCCTAGGAACCAAAAACATTCAGTACTTC. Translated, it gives CASSRTGLGTKNIQYF.

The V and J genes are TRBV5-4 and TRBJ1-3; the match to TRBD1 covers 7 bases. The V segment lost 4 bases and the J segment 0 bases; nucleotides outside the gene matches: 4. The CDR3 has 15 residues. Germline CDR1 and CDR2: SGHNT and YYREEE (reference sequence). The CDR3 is CASSPSGGSGNTIYF. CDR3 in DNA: TGTGCCAGCAGCCCCTCAGGGGGCTCTGGAAACACCATATATTTT.

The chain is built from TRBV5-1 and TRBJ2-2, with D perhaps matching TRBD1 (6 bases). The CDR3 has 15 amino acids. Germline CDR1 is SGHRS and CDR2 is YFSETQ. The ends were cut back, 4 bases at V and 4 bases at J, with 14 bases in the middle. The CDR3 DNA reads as TGCGCCAGCAGCACAGGGCCCGCCGCCACCGGGGAGCTGTTTTTT. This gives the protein CASSTGPAATGELFF.

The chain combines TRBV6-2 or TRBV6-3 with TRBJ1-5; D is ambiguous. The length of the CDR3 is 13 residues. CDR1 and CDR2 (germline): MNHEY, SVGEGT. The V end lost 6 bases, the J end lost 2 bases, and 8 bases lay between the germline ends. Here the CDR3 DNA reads TGTGCCAGCAGCCGCGCGGGCAATCAGCCCCAGCATTTT. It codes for CASSRAGNQPQHF.

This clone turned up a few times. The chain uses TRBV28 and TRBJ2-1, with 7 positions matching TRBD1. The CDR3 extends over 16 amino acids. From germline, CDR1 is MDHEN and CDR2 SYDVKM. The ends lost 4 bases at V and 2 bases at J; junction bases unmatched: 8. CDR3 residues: CASSSPGTAPYNEQFF. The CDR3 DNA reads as TGTGCCAGCAGTTCGCCCGGGACAGCTCCCTACAATGAGCAGTTCTTC. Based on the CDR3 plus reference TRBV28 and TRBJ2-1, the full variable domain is DVKVTQSSRYLVKRTGEKVFLECVQDMDHENMFWYRQDPGLGLRLIYFSYDVKMKEKGDIPEGYSVSREKKERFSLILESASTNQTSMYLCASSSPGTAPYNEQFFGPGTRLTVL.

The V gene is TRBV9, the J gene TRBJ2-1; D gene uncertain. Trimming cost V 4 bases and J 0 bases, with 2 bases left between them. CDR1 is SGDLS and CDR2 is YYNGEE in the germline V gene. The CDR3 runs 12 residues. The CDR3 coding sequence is TGTGCCAGCAGCCTCTCCTACAATGAGCAGTTCTTC. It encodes CASSLSYNEQFF.

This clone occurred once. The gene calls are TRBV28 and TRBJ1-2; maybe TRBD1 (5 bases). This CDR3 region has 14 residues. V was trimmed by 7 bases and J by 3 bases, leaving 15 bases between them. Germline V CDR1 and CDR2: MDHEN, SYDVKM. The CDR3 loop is CASIPGTGYYGYTF. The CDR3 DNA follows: TGTGCCAGCATTCCCGGGACCGGCTACTATGGCTACACCTTC.

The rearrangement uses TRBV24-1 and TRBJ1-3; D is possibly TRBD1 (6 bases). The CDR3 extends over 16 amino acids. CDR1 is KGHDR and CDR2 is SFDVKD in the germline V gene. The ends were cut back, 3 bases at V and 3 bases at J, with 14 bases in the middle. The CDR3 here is CATSDAGGRGGNTIYF. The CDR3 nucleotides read TGTGCCACCAGTGATGCGGGGGGCCGGGGTGGAAACACCATATATTTT.

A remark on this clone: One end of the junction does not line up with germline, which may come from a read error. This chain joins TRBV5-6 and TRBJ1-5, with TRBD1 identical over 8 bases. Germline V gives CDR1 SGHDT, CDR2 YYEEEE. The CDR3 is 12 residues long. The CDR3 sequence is CASSLWQGARYF. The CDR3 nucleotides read TGTGCCAGCAGCTTGTGGCAGGGGGCTAGGTATTTT.

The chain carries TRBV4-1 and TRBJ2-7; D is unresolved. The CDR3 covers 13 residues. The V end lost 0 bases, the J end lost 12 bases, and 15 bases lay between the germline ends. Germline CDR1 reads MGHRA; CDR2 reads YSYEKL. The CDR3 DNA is TGCGCCAGCAGCCAAGAAAATAGGACCCCTGTGTACTTC. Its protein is CASSQENRTPVYF.

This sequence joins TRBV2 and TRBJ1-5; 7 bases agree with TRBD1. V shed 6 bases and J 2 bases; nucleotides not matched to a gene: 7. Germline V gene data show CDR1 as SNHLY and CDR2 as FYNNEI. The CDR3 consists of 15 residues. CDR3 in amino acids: CASRTGNLGNQPQHF. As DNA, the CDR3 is TGTGCCAGCAGGACAGGGAATTTGGGCAATCAGCCCCAGCATTTT.